This passage covers 5 T cell receptor beta chains from one sample sequenced in a study of T cell responses to AZD1222 COVID-19 vaccine. The assay was immunoSEQ multiplex PCR, and TCRdb's table has in-frame clones only and misses some. Of 170,000 or so clones listed, 85% to 95% are singletons. The sample consisted of peripheral blood, taken on day 0 of AZD1222 vaccination. These receptors were taken from an adult in good health.

The rearrangement links TRBV2 to TRBJ2-5, with D uncertain. The germline V gene encodes CDR1 SNHLY and CDR2 FYNNEI. CDR3 length equals 14 residues. Trimming removed 5 bases at V and 0 bases at J, with 10 bases between. Written as DNA, the CDR3 is TGTGCCAGCAGTAAGTCTTCGGACCAAGAGACCCAGTACTTC. This sequence encodes CASSKSSDQETQYF.

The gene calls are TRBV5-1 and TRBJ2-1; D might be TRBD2 (5 bases). This CDR3 spans 13 amino acids. V shed 6 bases and J shed 8 bases, with 15 bases lying between them. Germline CDR1 and CDR2: SGHRS and YFSETQ. The CDR3, as DNA: TGCGCCAGCATCAACAGCCAGAGGGATGAGCAGTTCTTC. Translation: CASINSQRDEQFF.

The rearrangement uses TRBV12-3 or TRBV12-4 and TRBJ1-2; D gene ambiguous. The CDR3 spans 13 residues. The V and J ends lost 5 bases and 8 bases respectively, with 15 bases between them. Here the CDR3 reads CASSPLPSKGYTF. The CDR3 DNA reads TGTGCCAGCAGTCCACTTCCCTCTAAGGGCTACACCTTC.

The rearrangement uses TRBV5-1 and TRBJ2-2, with TRBD1 as a possible D gene (5 bases). Germline V gives CDR1 SGHRS, CDR2 YFSETQ. CDR3 length: 13 residues. V was shortened by 2 bases and J by 5 bases, with 7 bases between the two germline ends. This CDR3 reads CASSFKGTGELFF. The CDR3 DNA reads TGCGCCAGCAGCTTTAAGGGGACCGGGGAGCTGTTTTTT.

This chain uses TRBV5-1 with TRBJ2-1; D is uncertain. Trimming removed 0 bases from V and 4 bases from J, with 14 bases in between. Germline-derived CDR1 and CDR2 are SGHRS and YFSETQ. The CDR3 has 16 residues. This chain's CDR3 is CASSLAADWVYNEQFF. The CDR3 DNA reads TGCGCCAGCAGCTTGGCCGCTGACTGGGTGTACAATGAGCAGTTCTTC.